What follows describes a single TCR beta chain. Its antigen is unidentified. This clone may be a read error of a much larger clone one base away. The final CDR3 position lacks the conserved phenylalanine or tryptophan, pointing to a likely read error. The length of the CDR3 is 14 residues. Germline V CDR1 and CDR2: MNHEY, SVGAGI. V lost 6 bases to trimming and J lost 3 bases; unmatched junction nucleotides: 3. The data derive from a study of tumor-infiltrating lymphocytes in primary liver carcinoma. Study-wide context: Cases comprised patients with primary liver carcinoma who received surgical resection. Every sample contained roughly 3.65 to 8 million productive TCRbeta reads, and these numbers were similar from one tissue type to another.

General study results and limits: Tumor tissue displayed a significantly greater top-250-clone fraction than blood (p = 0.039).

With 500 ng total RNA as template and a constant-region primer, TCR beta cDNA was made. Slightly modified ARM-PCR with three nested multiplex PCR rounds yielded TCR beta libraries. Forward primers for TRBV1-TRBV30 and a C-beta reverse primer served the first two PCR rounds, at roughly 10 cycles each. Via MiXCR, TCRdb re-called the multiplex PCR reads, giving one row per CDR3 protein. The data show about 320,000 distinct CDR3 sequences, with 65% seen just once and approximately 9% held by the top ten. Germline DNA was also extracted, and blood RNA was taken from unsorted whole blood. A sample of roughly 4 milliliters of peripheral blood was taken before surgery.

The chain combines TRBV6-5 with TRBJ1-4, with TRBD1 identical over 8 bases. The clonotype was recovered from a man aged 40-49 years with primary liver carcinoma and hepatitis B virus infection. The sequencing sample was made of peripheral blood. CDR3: CASRSTGANEKLFL. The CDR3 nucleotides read TGTGCCAGCAGGTCGACAGGGGCTAATGAAAAACTGTTTTTA.